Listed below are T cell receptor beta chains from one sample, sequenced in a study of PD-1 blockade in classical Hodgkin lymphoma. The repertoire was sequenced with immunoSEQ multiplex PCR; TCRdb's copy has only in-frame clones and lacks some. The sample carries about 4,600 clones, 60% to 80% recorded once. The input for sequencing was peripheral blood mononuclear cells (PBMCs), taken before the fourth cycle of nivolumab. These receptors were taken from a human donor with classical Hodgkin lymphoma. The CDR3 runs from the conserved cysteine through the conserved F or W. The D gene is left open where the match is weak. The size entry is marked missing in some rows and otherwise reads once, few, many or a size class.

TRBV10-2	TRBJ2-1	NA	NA	TGCGCCAGCAGTGGGGACACCGCCCGTTACAATGAGCAGTTCTTC	CASSGDTARYNEQFF
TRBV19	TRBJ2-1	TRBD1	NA	TGTGCCAGTAGCCCTGGACAGGGGGCGGGGAGTGAGCAGTTCTTC	CASSPGQGAGSEQFF
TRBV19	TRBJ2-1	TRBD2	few	TGTGCCAGTAGTGCCCCCGGGCTAGCGGGCAACAATGAGCAGTTCTTC	CASSAPGLAGNNEQFF
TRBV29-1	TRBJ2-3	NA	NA	TGCAGCGGGACGACAGGCACAGATACGCAGTATTTT	CSGTTGTDTQYF
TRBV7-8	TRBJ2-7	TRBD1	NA	TGTGCCAGCAGCCCCGGGACAGGGAAGGGCTACGAGCAGTACTTC	CASSPGTGKGYEQYF
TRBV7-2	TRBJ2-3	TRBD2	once	TGTGCCAGCAGCTTATTCCCCACTAGCGGGAGGGCCCCAGCGCAGTATTTT	CASSLFPTSGRAPAQYF
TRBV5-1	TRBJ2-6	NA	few	TGCGCCAGCAGCTTGGGACATTCTGGGGCCAACGTCCTGACTTTC	CASSLGHSGANVLTF
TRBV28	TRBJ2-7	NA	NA	TGTGCCAGCAGCCTCATTTCCGGGCCCCTCGACGAGCAGTACTTC	CASSLISGPLDEQYF
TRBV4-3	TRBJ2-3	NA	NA	TGCGCCAGCAGCCAGGGGACTTACCGCACAGATACGCAGTATTTT	CASSQGTYRTDTQYF
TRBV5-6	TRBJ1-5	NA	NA	TGTGCCAGCAGCTTGATCAATGAGGATCAGCCCCAGCATTTT	CASSLINEDQPQHF
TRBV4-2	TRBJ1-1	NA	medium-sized	TGTGCCAGCAGCCCGATGAACACTGAAGCTTTCTTT	CASSPMNTEAFF